This T cell receptor (beta chain) was sequenced during a study of CD8 T cells in Susac syndrome. Overall study results and limits: The study recognized that the number of individuals in its TCR sequencing and HLA analysis was relatively small. Within Susac syndrome CD4+ T cell repertoires, clonal expansion was not evident.

To note about this clonotype: Its antigen is still unknown.

CD8+ and CD4+ T cells from blood underwent TCR beta sequencing. Random hexamers primed reverse transcription of about 0.5 to 1 ug RNA. Multiplex immunoSEQ PCR targeted 54 Vbeta and 13 Jbeta TCR beta segments. TCRdb itself ran the immunoSEQ multiplex PCR reads through MiXCR, one entry per CDR3 protein. Among 210,000 or so distinct CDR3 sequences listed, over 90% were seen once. Trimming left V 6 bases short and J 0 bases short, with 12 bases between. The CDR3 covers 14 residues. Germline CDR1 reads MNHEY; CDR2 reads SVGAGI. The clonotype comes from a human donor with Susac syndrome. This rearrangement joins TRBV6-5 to TRBJ2-7; D perhaps matches TRBD2 (5 bases). Sequencing was carried out using CD4+ T cells from PBMCs. CDR3 sequence (DNA): TGTGCCAGCAGACTCCATGGGAGCTCCTACGAGCAGTACTTC. Its translation is CASRLHGSSYEQYF.